A selection of T cell receptor beta chains follows, all from one sample in a study of radiotherapy plus CTLA-4 blockade in lung cancer. Assay used: immunoSEQ multiplex PCR; TCRdb lists only in-frame clones, some missing. Here the sample spans 65,000 to 85,000 clones, 70% to 80% being singletons. This specimen consisted of peripheral blood, obtained from a patient treated with radiotherapy plus ipilimumab. Every receptor here comes from a human donor with non-small cell lung cancer whose response to radiotherapy plus ipilimumab could not be evaluated. CDR3s include the opening cysteine and the closing phenylalanine or tryptophan. A D gene is named only where the DNA matches it firmly. Size is omitted from some rows. Given values are once, few, many or a class for expanded clones.

TRBV6-5,.,14,TRBJ1-6,.,CASSSVTGNSPLHF,TGTGCCAGCAGTAGCGTCACAGGGAATTCACCCCTCCACTTT
TRBV11-2,.,12,TRBJ2-7,.,CASSLSGYEQYF,TGTGCCAGCAGCTTATCAGGGTACGAGCAGTACTTC
TRBV7-6,TRBD2,16,TRBJ2-3,.,CASSPQGLASTDTQYF,TGTGCCAGCAGCCCCCAGGGACTAGCCTCCACAGATACGCAGTATTTT
TRBV25-1,TRBD2,16,TRBJ2-1,.,CASLPTGTSGGGEQFF,TGTGCCAGCTTACCGACCGGGACTAGCGGGGGTGGTGAGCAGTTCTTC
TRBV28,TRBD2,14,TRBJ2-5,few,CASSSGGEQETQYF,TGTGCCAGCAGTTCGGGGGGGGAACAAGAGACCCAGTACTTC
TRBV10-1,TRBD2,21,TRBJ2-5,.,CATKLEWGLAGRKWKQETQYF,TGCGCCACCAAGCTTGAATGGGGACTAGCGGGAAGGAAATGGAAACAAGAGACCCAGTACTTC
TRBV7-2,.,15,TRBJ2-7,.,CASSLAGDGTYEQYF,TGTGCCAGCAGCTTAGCGGGCGACGGTACCTACGAGCAGTACTTC
TRBV27,TRBD1,14,TRBJ2-3,.,CASSRQGIADTQYF,TGTGCCAGCAGCCGACAGGGGATTGCAGATACGCAGTATTTT
TRBV18,.,16,TRBJ1-2,.,CASSPANPRQAYGYTF,TGTGCCAGCTCACCAGCTAATCCGAGACAGGCCTATGGCTACACCTTC
TRBV11-3,.,13,TRBJ1-5,.,CASSLGSQEPQHF,TGTGCCAGCAGCTTAGGCAGTCAGGAGCCCCAGCATTTT
TRBV5-1,TRBD1,16,TRBJ2-1,once,CASSLGGTGPNNEQFF,TGCGCCAGCAGCTTGGGGGGGACAGGGCCAAACAATGAGCAGTTCTTC
TRBV6-5,TRBD1,15,TRBJ2-2,.,CASRLGGLNTGELFF,TGTGCCAGCAGGTTAGGGGGCCTTAACACCGGGGAGCTGTTTTTT